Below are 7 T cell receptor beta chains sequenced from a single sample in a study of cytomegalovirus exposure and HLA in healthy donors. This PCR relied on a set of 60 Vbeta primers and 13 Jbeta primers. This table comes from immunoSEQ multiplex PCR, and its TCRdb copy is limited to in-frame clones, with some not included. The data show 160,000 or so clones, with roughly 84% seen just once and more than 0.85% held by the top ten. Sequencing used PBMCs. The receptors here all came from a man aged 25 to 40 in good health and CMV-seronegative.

The CDR3 nucleotides read TGCGCCAGCAGCCAAGATATCCCCCAGGGGTCAGAGACCCAGTACTTC. Translating it yields CASSQDIPQGSETQYF. V usage is TRBV4-3 and J usage is TRBJ2-5, with a tentative D call TRBD1 (6 bases). This CDR3 has 16 residues. V was shortened by 0 bases and J by 4 bases, with 15 bases between the two germline ends. Germline V gene sequence: CDR1 LGHNA, CDR2 YSLEER.

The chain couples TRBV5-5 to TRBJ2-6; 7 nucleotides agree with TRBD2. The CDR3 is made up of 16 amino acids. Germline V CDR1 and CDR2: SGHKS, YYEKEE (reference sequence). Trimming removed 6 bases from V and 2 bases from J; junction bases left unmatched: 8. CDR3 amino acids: CASNRGGATGANVLTF. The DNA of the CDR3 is TGTGCCAGCAACCGGGGAGGGGCGACTGGGGCCAACGTCCTGACTTTC.

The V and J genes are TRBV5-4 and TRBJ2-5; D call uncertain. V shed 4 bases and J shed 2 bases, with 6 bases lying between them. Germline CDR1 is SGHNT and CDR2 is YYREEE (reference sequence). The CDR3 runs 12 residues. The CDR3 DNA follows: TGTGCCAGCAGCCAGCGACAAGAGACCCAGTACTTC. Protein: CASSQRQETQYF.

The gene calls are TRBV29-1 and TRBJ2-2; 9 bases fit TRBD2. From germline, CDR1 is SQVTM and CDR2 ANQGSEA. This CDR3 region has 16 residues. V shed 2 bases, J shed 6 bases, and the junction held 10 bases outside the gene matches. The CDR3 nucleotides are TGCAGCGTTGAAACGTCGGCTAGCGGGGCTCCCGGGGAGCTGTTTTTT. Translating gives CSVETSASGAPGELFF.

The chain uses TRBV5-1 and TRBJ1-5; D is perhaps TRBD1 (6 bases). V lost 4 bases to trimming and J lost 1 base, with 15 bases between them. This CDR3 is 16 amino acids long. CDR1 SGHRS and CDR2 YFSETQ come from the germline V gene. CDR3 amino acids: CASSPHTGMSNQPQHF. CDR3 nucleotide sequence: TGCGCCAGCAGCCCCCACACAGGGATGAGCAATCAGCCCCAGCATTTT.

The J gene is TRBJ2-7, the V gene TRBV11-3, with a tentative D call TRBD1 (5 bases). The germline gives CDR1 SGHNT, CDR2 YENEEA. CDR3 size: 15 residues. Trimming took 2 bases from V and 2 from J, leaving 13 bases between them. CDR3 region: CASSLKGVPTYEQYF. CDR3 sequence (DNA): TGTGCCAGCAGCTTAAAAGGGGTGCCCACCTACGAGCAGTACTTC.

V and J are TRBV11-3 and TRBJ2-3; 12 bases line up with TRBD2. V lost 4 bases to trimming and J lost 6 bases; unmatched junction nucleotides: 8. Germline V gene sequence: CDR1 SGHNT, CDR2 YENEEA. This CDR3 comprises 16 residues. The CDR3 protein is CASSSRLAGVMDTQYF. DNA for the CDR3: TGTGCCAGCAGCTCCAGACTAGCGGGAGTTATGGATACGCAGTATTTT.